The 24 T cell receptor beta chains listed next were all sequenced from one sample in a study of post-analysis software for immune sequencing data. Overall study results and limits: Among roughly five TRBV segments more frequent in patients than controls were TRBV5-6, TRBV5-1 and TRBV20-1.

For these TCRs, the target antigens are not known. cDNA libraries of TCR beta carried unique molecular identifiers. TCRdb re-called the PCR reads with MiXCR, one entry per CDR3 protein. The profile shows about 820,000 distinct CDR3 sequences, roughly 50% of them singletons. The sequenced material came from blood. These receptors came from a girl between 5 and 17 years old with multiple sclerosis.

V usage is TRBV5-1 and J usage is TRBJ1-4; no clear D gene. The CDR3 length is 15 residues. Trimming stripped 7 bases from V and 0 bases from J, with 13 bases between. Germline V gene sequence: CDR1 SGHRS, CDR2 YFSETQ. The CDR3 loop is CASSAEPSTNEKLFF. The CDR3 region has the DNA TGCGCCAGCTCCGCTGAACCTTCAACTAATGAAAAACTGTTTTTT.

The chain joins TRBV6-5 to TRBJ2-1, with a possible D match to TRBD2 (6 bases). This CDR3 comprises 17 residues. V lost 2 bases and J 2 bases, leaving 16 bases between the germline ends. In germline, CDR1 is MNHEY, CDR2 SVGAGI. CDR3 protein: CASSYGGSRGPYNEQFF. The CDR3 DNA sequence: TGTGCCAGCAGTTACGGGGGGTCGCGGGGACCCTACAATGAGCAGTTCTTC.

The CDR3 region is CAISPERGTDPETKNIQYF. The CDR3, as DNA: TGTGCCATCAGTCCCGAGAGGGGGACAGACCCCGAAACCAAAAACATTCAGTACTTC. V usage is TRBV10-3 and J usage is TRBJ2-4, with TRBD1 identical over 7 bases. Germline V CDR1 and CDR2: ENHRY, SYGVKD. The V and J ends lost 5 bases and 2 bases, in that order; junction bases with no gene match: 18. This CDR3 has 19 residues.

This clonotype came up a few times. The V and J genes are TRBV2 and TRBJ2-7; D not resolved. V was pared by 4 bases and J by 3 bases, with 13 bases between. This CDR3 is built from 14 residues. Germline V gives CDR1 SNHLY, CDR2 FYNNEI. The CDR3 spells CASSVQRSLYEQYF. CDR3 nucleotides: TGTGCCAGCAGTGTACAGAGAAGTCTCTACGAGCAGTACTTC.

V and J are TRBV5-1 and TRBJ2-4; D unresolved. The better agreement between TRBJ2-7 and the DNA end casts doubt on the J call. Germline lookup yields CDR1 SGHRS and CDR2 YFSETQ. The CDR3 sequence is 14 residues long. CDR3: CASSRINDHYEQYF. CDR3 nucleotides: TGCGCCAGCAGCCGAATAAACGACCACTACGAGCAGTACTTC.

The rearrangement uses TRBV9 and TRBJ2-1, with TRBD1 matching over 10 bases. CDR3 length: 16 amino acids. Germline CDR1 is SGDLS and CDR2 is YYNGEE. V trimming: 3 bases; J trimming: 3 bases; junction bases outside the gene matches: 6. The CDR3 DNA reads TGTGCCAGCAGCGCTGGGACAGGGGCTATCTACAATGAGCAGTTCTTC. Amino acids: CASSAGTGAIYNEQFF.

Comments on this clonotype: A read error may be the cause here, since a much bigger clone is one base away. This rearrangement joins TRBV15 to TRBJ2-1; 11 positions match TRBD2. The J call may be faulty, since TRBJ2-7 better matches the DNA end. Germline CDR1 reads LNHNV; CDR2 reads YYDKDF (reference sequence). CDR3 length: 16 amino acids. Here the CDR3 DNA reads TGTGCCACCAGCAGATTAGCGGGGGGGCGCTACAATGAGCAGTACTTC. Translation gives CATSRLAGGRYNEQYF.

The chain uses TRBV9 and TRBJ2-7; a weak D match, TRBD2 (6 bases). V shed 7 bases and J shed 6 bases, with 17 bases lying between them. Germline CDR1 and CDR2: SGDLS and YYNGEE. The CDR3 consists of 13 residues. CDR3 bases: TGTGCCAGCTCACAGCTCGGGAGCGCCGAGCAGTACTTC. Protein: CASSQLGSAEQYF.

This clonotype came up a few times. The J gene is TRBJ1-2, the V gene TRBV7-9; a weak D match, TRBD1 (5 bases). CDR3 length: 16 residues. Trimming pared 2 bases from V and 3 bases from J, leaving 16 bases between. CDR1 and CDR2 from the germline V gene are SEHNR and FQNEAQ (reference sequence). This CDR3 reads CASSLTDAGSYYGYTF. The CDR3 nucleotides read TGTGCCAGCAGCTTAACGGATGCAGGGTCTTACTATGGCTACACCTTC.

CDR3 sequence: CASSRRTRNEKLFF. The CDR3 region has the DNA TGTGCCAGCAGCCGAAGGACTCGGAATGAAAAACTGTTTTTT. The chain has TRBV5-6 and TRBJ1-4; D gene ambiguous. The CDR3 runs to 14 residues. The germline V and J ends were trimmed by 4 bases and 5 bases, with 12 bases remaining between them. Germline V CDR1 and CDR2: SGHDT, YYEEEE.

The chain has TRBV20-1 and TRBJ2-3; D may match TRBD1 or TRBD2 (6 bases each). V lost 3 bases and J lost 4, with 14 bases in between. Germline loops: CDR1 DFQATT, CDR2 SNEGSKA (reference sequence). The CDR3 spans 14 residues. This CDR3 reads CSARRGAPADTQYF. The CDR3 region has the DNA TGCAGTGCTAGGAGGGGGGCGCCGGCAGATACGCAGTATTTT.

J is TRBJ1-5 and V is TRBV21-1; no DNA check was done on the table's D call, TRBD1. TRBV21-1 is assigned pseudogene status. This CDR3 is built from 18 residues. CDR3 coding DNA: TGTGCCAGCAGCAAAGCGCGGGCGCAAAGGGGAAGCAATCAGCCCCAGCATTTT. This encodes CASSKARAQRGSNQPQHF.

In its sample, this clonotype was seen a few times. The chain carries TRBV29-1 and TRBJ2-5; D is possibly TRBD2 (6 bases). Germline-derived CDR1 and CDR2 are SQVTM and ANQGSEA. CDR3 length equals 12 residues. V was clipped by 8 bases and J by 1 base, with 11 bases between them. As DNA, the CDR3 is TGCAGCACCCGGGAGCCCCAAGAGACCCAGTACTTC. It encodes CSTREPQETQYF.

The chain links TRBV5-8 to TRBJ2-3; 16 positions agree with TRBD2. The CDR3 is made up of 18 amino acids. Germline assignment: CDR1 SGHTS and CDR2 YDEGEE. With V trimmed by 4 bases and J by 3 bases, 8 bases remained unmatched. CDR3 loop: CASSTGTSGRAGTDTQYF. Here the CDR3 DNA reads TGTGCCAGCAGCACTGGGACTAGCGGGAGGGCCGGAACAGATACGCAGTATTTT.

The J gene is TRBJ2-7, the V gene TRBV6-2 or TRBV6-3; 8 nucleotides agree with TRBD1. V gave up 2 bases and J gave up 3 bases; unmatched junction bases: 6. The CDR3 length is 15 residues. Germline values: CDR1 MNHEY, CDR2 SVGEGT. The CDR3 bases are TGTGCCAGCAGTTACCAGCCGACAGGGGACTACGAGCAGTACTTC. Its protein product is CASSYQPTGDYEQYF.

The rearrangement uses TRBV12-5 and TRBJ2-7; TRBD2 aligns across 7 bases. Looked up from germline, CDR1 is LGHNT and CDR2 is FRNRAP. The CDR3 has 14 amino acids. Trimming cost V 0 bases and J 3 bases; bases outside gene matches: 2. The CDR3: CASGLVAGSYEQYF. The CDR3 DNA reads TGTGCTAGTGGTTTGGTAGCGGGAAGCTACGAGCAGTACTTC.

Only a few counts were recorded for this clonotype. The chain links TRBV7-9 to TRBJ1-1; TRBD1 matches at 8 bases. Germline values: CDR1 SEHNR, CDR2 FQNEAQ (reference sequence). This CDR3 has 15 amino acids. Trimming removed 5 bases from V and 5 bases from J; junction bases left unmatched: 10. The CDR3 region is CASSPRAGGNTEAFF. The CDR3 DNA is TGTGCCAGCAGCCCCCGGGCAGGGGGCAATACTGAAGCTTTCTTT.

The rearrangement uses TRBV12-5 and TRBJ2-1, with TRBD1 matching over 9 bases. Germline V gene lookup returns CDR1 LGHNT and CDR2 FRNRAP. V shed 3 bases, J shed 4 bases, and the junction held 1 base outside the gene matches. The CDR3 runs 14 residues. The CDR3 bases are TGTGCTAGTGGTTTAGGGACAGGGTACAATGAGCAGTTCTTC. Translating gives CASGLGTGYNEQFF.

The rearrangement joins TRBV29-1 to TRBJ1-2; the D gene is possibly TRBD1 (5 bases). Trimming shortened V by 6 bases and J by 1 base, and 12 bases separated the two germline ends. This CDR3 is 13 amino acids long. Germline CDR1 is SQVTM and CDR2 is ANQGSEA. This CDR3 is CSVRDSGNYGYTF. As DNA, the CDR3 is TGCAGCGTCAGGGACTCCGGTAACTATGGCTACACCTTC.

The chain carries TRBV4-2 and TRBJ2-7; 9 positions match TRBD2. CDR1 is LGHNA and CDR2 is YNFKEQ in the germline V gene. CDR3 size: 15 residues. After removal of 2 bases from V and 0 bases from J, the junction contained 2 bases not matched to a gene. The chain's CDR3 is CASSQLSGSSYEQYF. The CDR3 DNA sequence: TGTGCCAGCAGCCAACTTAGCGGGAGCTCCTACGAGCAGTACTTC.

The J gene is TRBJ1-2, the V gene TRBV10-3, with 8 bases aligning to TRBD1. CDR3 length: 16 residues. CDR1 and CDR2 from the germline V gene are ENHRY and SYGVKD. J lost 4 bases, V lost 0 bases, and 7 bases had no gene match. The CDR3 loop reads CAISESWTGQGYGYTF. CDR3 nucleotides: TGTGCCATCAGTGAGTCCTGGACAGGGCAGGGCTATGGCTACACCTTC.

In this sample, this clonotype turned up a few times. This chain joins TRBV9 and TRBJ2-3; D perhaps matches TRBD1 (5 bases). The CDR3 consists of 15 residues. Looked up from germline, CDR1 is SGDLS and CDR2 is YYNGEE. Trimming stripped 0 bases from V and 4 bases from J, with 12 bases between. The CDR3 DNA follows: TGTGCCAGCAGCGTAGACCAGGGAAGCGCAGATACGCAGTATTTT. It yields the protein CASSVDQGSADTQYF.

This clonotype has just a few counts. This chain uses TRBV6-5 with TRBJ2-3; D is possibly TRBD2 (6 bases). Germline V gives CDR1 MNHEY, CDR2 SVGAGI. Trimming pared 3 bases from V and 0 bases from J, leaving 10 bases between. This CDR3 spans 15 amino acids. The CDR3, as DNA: TGTGCCAGCAGTTATATTGGGGGGAGCACAGATACGCAGTATTTT. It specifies CASSYIGGSTDTQYF.

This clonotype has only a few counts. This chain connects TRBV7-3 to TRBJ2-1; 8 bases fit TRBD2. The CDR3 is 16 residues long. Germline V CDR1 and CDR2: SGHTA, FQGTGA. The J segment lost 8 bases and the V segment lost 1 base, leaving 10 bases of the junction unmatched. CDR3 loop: CASSLSRLAGRHEQFF. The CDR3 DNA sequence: TGTGCCAGCAGCTTAAGTCGTCTAGCGGGTAGGCATGAGCAGTTCTTC.